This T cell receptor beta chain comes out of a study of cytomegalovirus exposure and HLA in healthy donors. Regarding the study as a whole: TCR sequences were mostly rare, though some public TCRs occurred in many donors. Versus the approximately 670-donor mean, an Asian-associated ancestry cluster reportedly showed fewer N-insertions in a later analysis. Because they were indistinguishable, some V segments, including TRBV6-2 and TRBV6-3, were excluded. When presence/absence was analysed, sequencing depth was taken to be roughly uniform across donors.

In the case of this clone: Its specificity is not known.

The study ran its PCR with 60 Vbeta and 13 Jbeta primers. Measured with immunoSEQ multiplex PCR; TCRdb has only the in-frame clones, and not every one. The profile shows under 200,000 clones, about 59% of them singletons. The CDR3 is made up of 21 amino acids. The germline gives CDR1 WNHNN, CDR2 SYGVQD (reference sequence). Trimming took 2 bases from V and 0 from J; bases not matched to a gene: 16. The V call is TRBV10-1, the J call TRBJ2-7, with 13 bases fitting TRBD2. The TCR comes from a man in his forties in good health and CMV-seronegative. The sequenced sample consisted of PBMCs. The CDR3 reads CASSETNSPTSGGTFSYEQYF. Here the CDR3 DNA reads TGCGCCAGCAGTGAGACGAACTCCCCGACTAGCGGGGGGACTTTCTCCTACGAGCAGTACTTC.